The clone carrying this T cell receptor (beta chain) was observed a few times. The sample comes from a study of blood T cell repertoires in COVID-19. The wider study: Specimens from acute and convalescent COVID-19 originated in the United States, Italy and Spain. T cells, B-cell-depleted T cells, or PBMCs provided the cDNA or gDNA that served as material.

Original processing methods: Amplification from reference gene primers served as the basis for estimated nucleated cell counts. Generated by immunoSEQ multiplex PCR, the TCRdb table keeps only in-frame clones and is missing some. V and J calls and clone size come straight from that table; D and trimming were deduced from the DNA. The table lists about 190,000 clones, 85% to 90% of them singletons, with about an eighth in the top ten. Seattle patient enrollment occurred during active infection, with longitudinal follow-up thereafter. The sample comprised peripheral blood. This receptor was taken from a woman in her 70s with COVID-19, enrolled during active disease.

This CDR3 is CSVKLGLADSEQYF. For the CDR3, the DNA is TGCAGCGTCAAACTGGGACTAGCGGATTCCGAGCAGTACTTC. This chain joins TRBV29-1 and TRBJ2-7, with 11 nucleotides matching TRBD2. V trimming: 6 bases; J trimming: 6 bases; junction bases outside the gene matches: 10. Germline V gives CDR1 SQVTM, CDR2 ANQGSEA. The CDR3 spans 14 residues.